This TCR beta chain stems from a study of shared clonotypes between healthy human individuals. Study results and caveats: Non-shared clonotypes showed lower generation probabilities than clonotypes common to all four donors. Clonotype sharing across four donors was observed for about 5.2% of naive CD4 clonotypes.

V was cut by 0 bases and J by 0 bases, with 21 bases left in between. This CDR3 comprises 20 residues. Germline V lookup: CDR1 LNHNV, CDR2 YYDKDF (reference sequence). Comment on this clone: Antigen specificity is unknown.

In the authors' workflow: For the immunoSEQ data, sequences were junction-only without quality scores, so filtering differed. This table comes from immunoSEQ multiplex PCR, and its TCRdb copy is limited to in-frame clones, with some not included. The V and J calls and clone size were taken over from that table, and D and trimming were inferred from the DNA. The sample records 2,500,000 or so clones, approximately 94% being singletons. Sequenced: naive CD4+ T cells from PBMCs. Subset specified: CD45RA+ positively selected. The chain couples TRBV15 to TRBJ1-5; TRBD1 is a possible D gene (5 bases). The receptor was derived from a man between 18 and 29 years old in good health. Some clones in this sample may be carry-over from other donors' samples. CDR3 sequence (DNA): TGTGCCACCAGCAGAGAGAGGGGAGGCAGGGAGGGTTTTAGCAATCAGCCCCAGCATTTT. It encodes CATSRERGGREGFSNQPQHF.